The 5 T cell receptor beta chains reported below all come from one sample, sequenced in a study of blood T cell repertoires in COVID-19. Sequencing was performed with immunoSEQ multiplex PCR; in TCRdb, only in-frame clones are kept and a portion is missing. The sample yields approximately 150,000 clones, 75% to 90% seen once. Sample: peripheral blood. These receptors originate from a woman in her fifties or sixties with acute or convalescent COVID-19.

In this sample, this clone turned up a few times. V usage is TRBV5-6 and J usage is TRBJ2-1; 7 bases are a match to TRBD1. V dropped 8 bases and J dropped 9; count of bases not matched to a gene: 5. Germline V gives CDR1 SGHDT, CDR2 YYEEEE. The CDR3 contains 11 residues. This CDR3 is CASVRGSEQFF. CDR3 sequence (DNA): TGTGCCAGTGTCAGGGGGAGTGAGCAGTTCTTC.

CDR3 sequence: CASSREVGSYEQYF. CDR3 in DNA: TGTGCCAGCAGCAGGGAAGTAGGCTCCTACGAGCAGTACTTC. The chain links TRBV6-4 to TRBJ2-7, with D maybe TRBD1 (5 bases). V lost 6 bases, J lost 0 bases, and 12 bases lay in between. The CDR3 is made up of 14 amino acids. Germline V gene data show CDR1 as MRHNA and CDR2 as SNTAGT.

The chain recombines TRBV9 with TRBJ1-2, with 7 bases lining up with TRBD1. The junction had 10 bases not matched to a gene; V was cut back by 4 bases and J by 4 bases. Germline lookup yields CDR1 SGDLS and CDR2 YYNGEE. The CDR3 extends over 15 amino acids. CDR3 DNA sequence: TGTGCCAGCAGCTATAACACAGGGGTGAGCTATGGCTACACCTTC. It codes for CASSYNTGVSYGYTF.

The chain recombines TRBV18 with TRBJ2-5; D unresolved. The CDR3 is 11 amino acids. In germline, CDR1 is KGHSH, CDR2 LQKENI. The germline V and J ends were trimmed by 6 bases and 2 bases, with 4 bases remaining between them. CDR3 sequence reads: CASSQQETQYF. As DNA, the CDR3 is TGTGCCAGCTCTCAACAAGAGACCCAGTACTTC.

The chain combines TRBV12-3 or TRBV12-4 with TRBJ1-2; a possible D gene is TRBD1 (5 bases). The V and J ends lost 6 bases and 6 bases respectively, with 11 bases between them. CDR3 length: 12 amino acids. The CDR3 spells CASSPGGNGYTF. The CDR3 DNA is TGTGCCAGCAGCCCTGGGGGGAATGGCTACACCTTC.